Sequencing of this T cell receptor (beta chain) was carried out in a study of T cell responses to AZD1222 COVID-19 vaccine. Trimming shortened V by 4 bases and J by 2 bases, and 6 bases separated the two germline ends. The germline gives CDR1 KGHSH, CDR2 LQKENI. This CDR3 has 13 amino acids. Study-level points and caveats: Clonal diversity was possibly underestimated; the donors were predominantly white British and more often female.

Sequenced by immunoSEQ multiplex PCR; TCRdb stores in-frame clones only, minus some. The table lists around 130,000 clones, around 89% of them singletons. As for this clone: The antigen is not known.

This sequence was found in an adult who received the AZD1222 COVID-19 vaccine. J is TRBJ1-3 and V is TRBV18; no reliable D call. Sample: peripheral blood, taken 28 days after the second AZD1222 dose. This CDR3 is CASSQGAGNTIYF. The CDR3 nucleotides are TGTGCCAGCTCACAGGGAGCTGGAAACACCATATATTTT.